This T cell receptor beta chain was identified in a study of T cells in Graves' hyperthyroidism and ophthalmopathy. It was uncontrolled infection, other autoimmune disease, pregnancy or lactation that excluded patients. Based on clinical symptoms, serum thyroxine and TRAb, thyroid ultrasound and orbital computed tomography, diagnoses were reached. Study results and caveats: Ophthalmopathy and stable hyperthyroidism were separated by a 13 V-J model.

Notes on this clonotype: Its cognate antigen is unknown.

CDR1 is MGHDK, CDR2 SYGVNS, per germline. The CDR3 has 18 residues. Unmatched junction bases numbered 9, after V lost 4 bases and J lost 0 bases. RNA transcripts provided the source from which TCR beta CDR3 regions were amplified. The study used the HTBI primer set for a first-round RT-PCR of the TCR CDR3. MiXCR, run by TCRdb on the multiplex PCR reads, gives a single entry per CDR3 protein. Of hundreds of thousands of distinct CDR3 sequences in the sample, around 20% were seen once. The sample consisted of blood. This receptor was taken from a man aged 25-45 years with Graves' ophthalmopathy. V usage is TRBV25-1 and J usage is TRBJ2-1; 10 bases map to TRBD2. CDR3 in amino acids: CASSANSGRASSYNEQFF. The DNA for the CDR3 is TGTGCCAGCAGTGCTAACAGCGGGAGGGCTAGCTCCTACAATGAGCAGTTCTTC.